The 21 T cell receptor beta chains below come from one sample, sequenced in a study of T cell clonality in common variable immunodeficiency. Generated by immunoSEQ multiplex PCR, the TCRdb table keeps only in-frame clones and is missing some. The profile covers about 39,000 clones, none occurring a single time. The sample consisted of peripheral blood mononuclear cells. The receptors were sampled from a person aged 18-69 years in good health.

This clone was seen ten or more times. The sequenced CDR3 bases are TGTGCCAGCAGCTTCGGGGGGAGGTCCCCCGAG. Translating it yields CASSFGGRSPE. In full, the CDR3 is CASSFGGRSPEQYF. The chain uses TRBV7-9 and TRBJ2-7; 7 positions match TRBD2. The CDR3 end is not reached by the read, which stops 3 residues before it; the germline J gene fills it in. The V gene's germline CDR1 is SEHNR and CDR2 FQNEAQ (reference sequence). This CDR3 contains 14 residues. After removal of 3 bases from V and 6 bases from J, the junction contained 8 bases not matched to a gene. Supplemented by reference TRBV7-9 and TRBJ2-7, the full variable domain reads DTGVSQNPRHKITKRGQNVTFRCDPISEHNRLYWYRQTLGQGPEFLTYFQNEAQLEKSRLLSDRFSAERPKGSFSTLEIQRTEQGDSAMYLCASSFGGRSPEQYFGPGTRLTVT.

This clone was observed a few times. The read finishes 3 residues shy of the CDR3 end, and the germline J gene is used to complete it. V is TRBV2 and J is TRBJ2-2, with D perhaps matching TRBD1 (6 bases). This CDR3 has 15 residues. CDR1 is SNHLY and CDR2 is FYNNEI in the germline V gene. Incomplete CDR3 DNA: TGTGCCAGCGCGCCGGGACACCCAACTAATGAAAAG. Amino acids: CASAPGHPTNEK. The CDR3 reads in full as CASAPGHPTNEKLFF.

The table lists this clone with many counts. The DNA ends 3 residues before the CDR3 does, and the rest of the CDR3 is filled in from the germline J gene. The chain combines TRBV20-1 with TRBJ1-5, with 9 bases identical to TRBD1. Unmatched junction bases numbered 6, after V lost 4 bases and J lost 2 bases. The CDR3 runs to 15 residues. Germline V CDR1 and CDR2: DFQATT, SNEGSKA (reference sequence). Partial CDR3 DNA: TGCAGTGCTAATACCCGACAGGGGGGCAATCAGCCC. The encoded protein is CSANTRQGGNQP. The CDR3 in its entirety is CSANTRQGGNQPQHF.

There are a few counts of this clone. The sequence runs out 3 residues before the end of the CDR3; the remainder is reconstructed from the germline J gene. The chain recombines TRBV11-1 with TRBJ2-7; the D gene is possibly TRBD2 (6 bases). Germline V gene lookup returns CDR1 SGHAT and CDR2 FQDESV (reference sequence). The CDR3 has 15 residues. The germline V and J ends were trimmed by 1 base and 6 bases, with 16 bases remaining between them. This chain's CDR3 is CASSLGEAKGLEQYF. The CDR3 bases that were read are TGTGCCAGCAGCTTAGGGGAGGCTAAGGGGCTCGAG.

This clone was observed many times. The read is 3 residues too short to cover the CDR3 end, so that end is filled in from the germline J gene. The chain carries TRBV5-6 and TRBJ1-4; D is unclear. Germline-derived CDR1 and CDR2 are SGHDT and YYEEEE. The V and J ends lost 3 bases and 4 bases respectively, with 4 bases between them. CDR3 size: 12 residues. The DNA read from the CDR3 is TGTGCCAGCAGCTCTTATAATGAAAAA. Translation: CASSSYNEK. The CDR3, in full, reads CASSSYNEKLFF. The full variable domain, completed using reference TRBV5-6 and TRBJ1-4, is DAGVTQSPTHLIKTRGQQVTLRCSPKSGHDTVSWYQQALGQGPQFIFQYYEEEERQRGNFPDRFSGHQFPNYSSELNVNALLLGDSALYLCASSSYNEKLFFGSGTQLSVL.

This clone was seen ten or more times. The part of the CDR3 DNA that was read is TGTGCCAGCAGCTTAGCGGACCCTAGCGGGGGGCACTACGAG. Protein product: CASSLADPSGGHYE. The full CDR3 protein is CASSLADPSGGHYEQYF. The V call is TRBV7-2, the J call TRBJ2-7, with TRBD2 identical over 11 bases. Sequencing ends 3 residues short of the CDR3 end; the germline J gene provides the rest. The CDR3 runs to 17 residues. Germline V gives CDR1 SGHTA, CDR2 FQGNSA. Trimming at V came to 0 bases and at J to 3 bases, leaving 7 bases not matched to a gene.

This clone was seen many times. The read finishes 3 residues shy of the CDR3 end, and the germline J gene is used to complete it. V and J are TRBV20-1 and TRBJ1-2, with 8 bases matching TRBD1. V shed 2 bases, J shed 5 bases, and the junction held 16 bases outside the gene matches. The germline V gene has CDR1 DFQATT and CDR2 SNEGSKA (reference sequence). The CDR3 loop spans 17 amino acids. The CDR3 bases that were read are TGCAGTGCTAGACCAGGGGGGGCGCAGGGGGCGGATTATGGC. It is translated as CSARPGGAQGADYG. The whole CDR3 protein is CSARPGGAQGADYGYTF.

This clone was seen only a few times. The observed sequence ends 3 residues before the CDR3 terminus, with the missing tail filled in from the germline J gene. The J gene is TRBJ1-2, the V gene TRBV7-9, with a tentative D call TRBD1 (5 bases). This CDR3 comprises 15 residues. The germline V gene encodes CDR1 SEHNR and CDR2 FQNEAQ (reference sequence). The CDR3 is CASSFSDGGTYDYTF. CDR3 bases read: TGTGCCAGCAGCTTTTCGGACGGGGGGACCTACGAC.

This clone was counted many times. The sequence runs out 3 residues before the end of the CDR3; the remainder is reconstructed from the germline J gene. V gene TRBV15 combines with J gene TRBJ2-1, with D maybe TRBD2 (5 bases). V was cut by 5 bases and J by 8 bases, with 7 bases left in between. CDR3 length equals 11 residues. Germline V lookup: CDR1 LNHNV, CDR2 YYDKDF (reference sequence). CDR3 DNA (partial): TGTGCCACCAGCCGGACTGATGAG. Its protein product is CATSRTDE. The complete CDR3 protein is CATSRTDEQFF.

This clone was found many times. The CDR3 is cut off 3 residues early in the read; its end comes from the germline J gene. V is TRBV6-4 and J is TRBJ2-3, with 7 bases matching TRBD2. The CDR3 totals 16 residues. V shed 2 bases, J shed 0 bases, and the junction held 5 bases outside the gene matches. Germline V CDR1 and CDR2: MRHNA, SNTAGT. CDR3 amino acids: CASSDGAGASTDTQYF. The CDR3 DNA, read in part, is TGTGCCAGCAGTGACGGTGCGGGAGCTAGCACAGATACG.

This clone is labeled as medium-sized. The missing CDR3 end, 3 residues past where the read stops, is filled in from the germline J gene. V is TRBV19 and J is TRBJ2-6, with D unclear. V lost 7 bases and J lost 0, with 10 bases in between. Germline V gene data show CDR1 as LNHDA and CDR2 as SQIVND (reference sequence). CDR3 length: 15 amino acids. The sequenced part of the CDR3 DNA is TGTGCCAGTACCGCAGTGATCTCTGGGGCCAACGTC. Translated, it gives CASTAVISGANV. The whole CDR3 protein reads CASTAVISGANVLTF.

The sample holds a few counts of this clone. The read halts 3 residues ahead of the CDR3 end, with the missing end drawn from the germline J gene. The rearrangement uses TRBV7-6 and TRBJ2-1; 12 bases align to TRBD2. The CDR3 has 18 amino acids. The trim removed 4 bases at V and 6 bases at J, leaving 13 bases unmatched. The germline V gene has CDR1 SGHVS and CDR2 FNYEAQ. Partial CDR3 DNA: TGTGCCAGCAGCTCACGACTAGCGGGAGCCTCTTTCGGCAATGAG. It translates to CASSSRLAGASFGNE. The entire CDR3 sequence reads CASSSRLAGASFGNEQFF.

This clone was observed a handful of times. The read ends 3 residues before the CDR3 terminus; that terminus is restored from the germline J gene. The chain links TRBV11-1 to TRBJ2-3, with TRBD2 identical over 7 bases. Germline CDR1 SGHAT, CDR2 FQDESV (reference sequence). There are 14 residues in the CDR3. CDR3 DNA, as far as it was read: TGTGCCAGCAGCTTAGTCCAGGTGCGGGAGACG. Translating gives CASSLVQVRET. The whole CDR3 protein is CASSLVQVRETQYF. Based on the CDR3 plus reference TRBV11-1 and TRBJ2-3, the full variable domain is EAEVAQSPRYKITEKSQAVAFWCDPISGHATLYWYRQILGQGPELLVQFQDESVVDDSQLPKDRFSAERLKGVDSTLKIQPAELGDSAMYLCASSLVQVRETQYFGPGTRLTVL.

This clone was recorded at least ten times. The sequenced fragment ends 3 residues before the CDR3 boundary, so the rest is inferred from the germline J gene. The chain uses TRBV6-2 or TRBV6-3 and TRBJ1-5; D unresolved. The germline CDR1 and CDR2 sequences are MNHEY and SVGEGT. CDR3 size: 16 residues. Trimming pared 5 bases from V and 3 bases from J, leaving 17 bases between. The sequenced CDR3 bases are TGTGCCAGCAGTATCCTTCGGCAGGAGAACAATCAGCCC. This encodes CASSILRQENNQP. The whole CDR3 sequence is CASSILRQENNQPQHF.

Many counts were recorded for this clone. The read halts 3 residues ahead of the CDR3 end, with the missing end drawn from the germline J gene. V usage is TRBV2 and J usage is TRBJ2-6, with a possible D match to TRBD2 (6 bases). The germline CDR1 and CDR2 sequences are SNHLY and FYNNEI. V was cut by 8 bases and J by 4 bases, with 15 bases left in between. This CDR3 comprises 15 residues. CDR3 DNA (partial): TGTGCCAGCGTCCTGGAGCGGGCCGGGGCCAACGTC. Amino acid sequence: CASVLERAGANV. The entire CDR3 is CASVLERAGANVLTF.

This clone was detected only a few times. The read comes to an end 3 residues before the CDR3 does, leaving the germline J gene to fill in the end. The J gene is TRBJ2-4, the V gene TRBV19; TRBD1 aligns across 9 bases. CDR3 length equals 14 residues. CDR1 and CDR2 (germline): LNHDA, SQIVND (reference sequence). CDR3 DNA (partial): TGTGCCAGTAGCTCGACAGGGGGAAAGTATGGT. It encodes CASSSTGGKYG. The full CDR3 is CASSSTGGKYGQYF.

The table lists this clone with many counts. CDR3 bases read: TGTGCCAGCAGCTCATCGGGGCGGGACATAGAGACC. It specifies CASSSSGRDIET. The entire CDR3 protein is CASSSSGRDIETQYF. The J gene is TRBJ2-5, the V gene TRBV7-9, with D perhaps being TRBD1 or TRBD2 (6 bases each). The CDR3 end falls 3 residues outside the read, so it is completed with the germline J gene. Trimming took 4 bases from V and 4 from J, leaving 16 bases between them. The V gene's germline CDR1 is SEHNR and CDR2 FQNEAQ (reference sequence). The CDR3 consists of 15 residues.

This clone showed up many times. The CDR3 goes on 3 residues after the read ends, and that part is filled in from the germline J gene. The chain uses TRBV20-1 and TRBJ1-5; D perhaps matches TRBD1 (5 bases). Germline V gene sequence: CDR1 DFQATT, CDR2 SNEGSKA (reference sequence). The CDR3 totals 14 residues. The ends were cut back, 5 bases at V and 4 bases at J, with 15 bases in the middle. The CDR3 region is CSALQTGGNQPQHF. Incomplete CDR3 DNA: TGCAGTGCTCTCCAGACTGGGGGGAATCAGCCC.

This clone was recorded at least ten times. An end of the junction differs from the germline gene, which may be a read error. The CDR3 loop is CTSSSPRDTQYF. CDR3 DNA (partial): TGCACCAGCAGCTCCCCTCGAGATACG. The J gene is TRBJ2-3, the V gene TRBV4-1; D unresolved. The read terminates 3 residues ahead of where the CDR3 ends, so the germline J gene completes it. The CDR3 totals 12 residues. Germline V gene data show CDR1 as MGHRA and CDR2 as YSYEKL.

Of note for this clone: The read halts 3 residues ahead of the CDR3 end, with the missing end drawn from the germline J gene. The rearrangement uses TRBV5-1 and TRBJ2-3; a possible D gene is TRBD1 (6 bases). Per the germline V gene, CDR1 is SGHRS and CDR2 is YFSETQ. This CDR3 is built from 14 residues. V lost 3 bases, J lost 3 bases, and 11 bases lay in between. CDR3 sequence: CASSYYRETDTQYF. CDR3 DNA (partial): TGCGCCAGCAGCTACTACAGGGAAACAGATACG.

In this sample, this clone turned up many times. The missing CDR3 end, 3 residues past where the read stops, is filled in from the germline J gene. The chain couples TRBV5-4 to TRBJ2-1, with TRBD2 identical over 8 bases. This CDR3 comprises 16 residues. Germline CDR1 is SGHNT and CDR2 is YYREEE (reference sequence). V dropped 4 bases and J dropped 4; count of bases not matched to a gene: 10. CDR3 loop: CASSAAGLVGYNEQFF. Partial CDR3 DNA: TGTGCCAGCAGCGCGGCGGGACTAGTGGGATACAATGAG.